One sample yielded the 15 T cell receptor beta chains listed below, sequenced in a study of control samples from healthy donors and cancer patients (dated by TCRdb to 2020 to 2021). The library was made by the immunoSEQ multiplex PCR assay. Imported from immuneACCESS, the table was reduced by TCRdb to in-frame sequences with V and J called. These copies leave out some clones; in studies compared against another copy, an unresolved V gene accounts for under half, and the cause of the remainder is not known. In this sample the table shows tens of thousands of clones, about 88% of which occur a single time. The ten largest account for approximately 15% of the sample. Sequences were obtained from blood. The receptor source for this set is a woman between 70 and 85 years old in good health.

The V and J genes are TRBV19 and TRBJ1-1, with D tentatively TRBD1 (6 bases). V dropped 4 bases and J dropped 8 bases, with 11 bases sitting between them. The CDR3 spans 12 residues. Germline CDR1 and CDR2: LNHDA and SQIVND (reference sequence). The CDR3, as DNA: TGTGCCAGTAGTAGGGGGCCCTCAGAAGCTTTCTTT. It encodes CASSRGPSEAFF.

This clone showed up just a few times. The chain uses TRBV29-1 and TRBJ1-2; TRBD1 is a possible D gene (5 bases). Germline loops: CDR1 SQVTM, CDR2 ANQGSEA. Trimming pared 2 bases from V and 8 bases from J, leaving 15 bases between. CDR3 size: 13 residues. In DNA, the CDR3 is TGCAGCGTTGAACCCCAGGGTAGTGGCGGCTACACCTTC. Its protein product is CSVEPQGSGGYTF.

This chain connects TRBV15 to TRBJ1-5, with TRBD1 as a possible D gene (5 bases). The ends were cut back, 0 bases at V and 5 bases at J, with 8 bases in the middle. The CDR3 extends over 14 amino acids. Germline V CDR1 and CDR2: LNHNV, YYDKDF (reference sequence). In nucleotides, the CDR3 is TGTGCCACCAGCAGAGATTGGGGGGATCAGCCCCAGCATTTT. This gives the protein CATSRDWGDQPQHF.

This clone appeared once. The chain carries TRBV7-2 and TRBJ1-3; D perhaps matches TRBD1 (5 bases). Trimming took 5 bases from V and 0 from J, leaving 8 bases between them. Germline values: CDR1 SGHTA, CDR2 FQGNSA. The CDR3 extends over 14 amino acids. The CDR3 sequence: CASSRDYSGNTIYF. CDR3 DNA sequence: TGTGCCAGCAGCCGGGACTACTCTGGAAACACCATATATTTT.

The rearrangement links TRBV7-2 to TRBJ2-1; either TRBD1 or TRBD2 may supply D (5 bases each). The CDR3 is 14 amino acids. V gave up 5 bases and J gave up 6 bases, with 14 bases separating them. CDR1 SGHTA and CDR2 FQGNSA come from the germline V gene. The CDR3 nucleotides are TGTGCCAGCAGCCGTCCCCCGGGGCTCAATGAGCAGTTCTTC. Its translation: CASSRPPGLNEQFF.

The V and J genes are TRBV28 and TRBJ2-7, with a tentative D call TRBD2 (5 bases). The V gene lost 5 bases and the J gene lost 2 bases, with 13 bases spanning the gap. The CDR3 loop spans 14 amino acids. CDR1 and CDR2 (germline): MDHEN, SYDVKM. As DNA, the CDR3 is TGTGCCAGCAGTGCTGGACTGCCTCCCTACGAGCAGTACTTC. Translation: CASSAGLPPYEQYF.

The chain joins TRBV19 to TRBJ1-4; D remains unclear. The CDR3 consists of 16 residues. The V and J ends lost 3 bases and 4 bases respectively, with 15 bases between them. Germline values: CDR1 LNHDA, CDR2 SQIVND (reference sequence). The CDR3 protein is CASSIDSSLDNEKLFF. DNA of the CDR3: TGTGCCAGTAGTATCGATTCCAGCCTCGATAATGAAAAACTGTTTTTT. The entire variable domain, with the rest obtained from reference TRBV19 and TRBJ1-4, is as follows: DGGITQSPKYLFRKEGQNVTLSCEQNLNHDAMYWYRQDPGQGLRLIYYSQIVNDFQKGDIAEGYSVSREKKESFPLTVTSAQKNPTAFYLCASSIDSSLDNEKLFFGSGTQLSVL.

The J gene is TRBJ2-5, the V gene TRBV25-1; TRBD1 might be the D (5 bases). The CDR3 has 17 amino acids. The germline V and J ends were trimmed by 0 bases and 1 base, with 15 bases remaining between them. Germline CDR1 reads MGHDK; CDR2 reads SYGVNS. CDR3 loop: CASSEYGARGFQETQYF. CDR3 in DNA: TGTGCCAGCAGTGAATATGGGGCTAGGGGTTTCCAAGAGACCCAGTACTTC.

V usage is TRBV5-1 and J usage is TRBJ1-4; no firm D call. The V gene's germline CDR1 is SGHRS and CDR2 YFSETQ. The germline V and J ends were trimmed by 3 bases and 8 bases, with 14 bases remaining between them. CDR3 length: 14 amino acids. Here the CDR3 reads CASSSVSGTEKLFF. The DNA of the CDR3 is TGCGCCAGCAGCTCGGTGAGTGGAACCGAAAAACTGTTTTTT.

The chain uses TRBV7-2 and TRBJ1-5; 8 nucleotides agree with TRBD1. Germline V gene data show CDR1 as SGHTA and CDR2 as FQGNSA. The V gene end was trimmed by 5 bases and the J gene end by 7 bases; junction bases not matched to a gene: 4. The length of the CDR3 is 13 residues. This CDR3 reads CASSASGGQPQHF. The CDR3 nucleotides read TGTGCCAGCAGCGCCTCAGGGGGCCAGCCCCAGCATTTT.

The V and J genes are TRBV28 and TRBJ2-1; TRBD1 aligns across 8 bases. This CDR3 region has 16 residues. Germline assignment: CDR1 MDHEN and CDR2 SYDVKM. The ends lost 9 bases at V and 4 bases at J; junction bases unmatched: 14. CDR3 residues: CARGQGAQVPYNEQFF. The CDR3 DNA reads TGTGCCAGAGGGCAGGGGGCTCAAGTGCCTTACAATGAGCAGTTCTTC.

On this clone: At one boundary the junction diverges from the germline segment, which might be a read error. The chain's CDR3 is CASSLGSGLGETQYF. Here the CDR3 DNA reads TGTGCTAGCAGCTTAGGTTCTGGACTTGGAGAGACCCAGTACTTC. The chain has TRBV7-7 and TRBJ2-5; a possible D gene is TRBD2 (5 bases). Germline V gene lookup returns CDR1 SSHAT and CDR2 FNYEAQ (reference sequence). This CDR3 is 15 amino acids long.

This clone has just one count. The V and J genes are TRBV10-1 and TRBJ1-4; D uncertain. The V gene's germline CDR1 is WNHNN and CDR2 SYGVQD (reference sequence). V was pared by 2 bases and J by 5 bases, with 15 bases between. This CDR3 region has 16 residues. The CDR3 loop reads CASSEGKPSPNEKLFF. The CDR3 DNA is TGCGCCAGCAGTGAGGGAAAGCCGAGCCCGAATGAAAAACTGTTTTTT.

The CDR3 DNA reads TGTGCCAGCAGCCAAACGACAGGGGTCGGCTACACCTTC. The encoded protein is CASSQTTGVGYTF. V gene TRBV3-1 (or the pseudogene TRBV3-2) combines with J gene TRBJ1-2, with 8 nucleotides matching TRBD1. Germline loops: CDR1 LGHDT, CDR2 YNNKEL (reference sequence). J was trimmed by 8 bases and V by 2 bases; bases with no gene match: 4. CDR3 length: 13 amino acids.

CDR3 sequence: CASSFSTVSSYNEQFF. The CDR3 coding sequence is TGTGCCAGCAGCTTCAGTACAGTAAGCTCCTACAATGAGCAGTTCTTC. The chain combines TRBV5-5 with TRBJ2-1; no clear D. From germline, CDR1 is SGHKS and CDR2 YYEKEE (reference sequence). V was shortened by 2 bases and J by 0 bases, with 12 bases between the two germline ends. CDR3 size: 16 residues.